The present entry profiles one T cell receptor (beta chain) with its context. Assay: immunoSEQ multiplex PCR; the TCRdb copy retains only in-frame clones and omits some. The sample has roughly 300,000 clones, 85% seen once. The germline V gene has CDR1 SGHRS and CDR2 YFSETQ. Trimming removed 4 bases at V and 1 base at J, with 11 bases between. This CDR3 spans 14 amino acids. Allocation to cohorts depended on clinical history reported by the participants. The recovered donors of Cohort 3 showed two negative PCRs, clearance, or symptom resolution. The sample belongs to a study of blood T cell repertoires in COVID-19. Study-wide context: T cells, B-cell-depleted T cells, or PBMCs provided the cDNA or gDNA that served as material.

This receptor was obtained from a woman aged 50 to 60 who had recovered from COVID-19. The chain uses TRBV5-1 and TRBJ1-1; possibly TRBD1 for D (6 bases). Specimen: PBMCs or T cells enriched from blood (not recorded which). CDR3 protein: CASSAGVSNTEAFF. The CDR3 DNA sequence: TGCGCCAGCAGCGCAGGGGTATCGAACACTGAAGCTTTCTTT.